The 19 T cell receptor beta chains below were found in one sample sequenced in a study of shared clonotypes between healthy human individuals. Only CD45RO-negative cells positively selected for CCR7 counted as naive CD8 cells, so terminally differentiated effector memory CD45RA+ cells were excluded. Measured with immunoSEQ multiplex PCR; TCRdb has only the in-frame clones, and not every one. The sample shows millions of clones, approximately 94% of them seen only once. The specimen was naive CD8+ T cells sorted from blood. Receptors were obtained from a man between 18 and 35 years old in good health.

This chain links TRBV19 with TRBJ1-2, with a possible D match to TRBD1 (6 bases). This CDR3 has 15 residues. Trimming stripped 5 bases from V and 4 bases from J, with 17 bases between. Germline values: CDR1 LNHDA, CDR2 SQIVND (reference sequence). The chain's CDR3 is CASSQQGASGYGYTF. As DNA, the CDR3 is TGTGCCAGTAGTCAACAGGGAGCCTCTGGCTATGGCTACACCTTC.

As DNA, the CDR3 is TGTGCCAGCAGTGCAAGGACAGGTGACACCGGGGAGCTGTTTTTT. Protein product: CASSARTGDTGELFF. The rearrangement joins TRBV28 to TRBJ2-2; 7 nucleotides align to TRBD1. From germline, CDR1 is MDHEN and CDR2 SYDVKM. The CDR3 loop spans 15 amino acids. J was trimmed by 3 bases and V by 5 bases; bases with no gene match: 6.

The DNA of the CDR3 is TGTGCCAGCAGCGATGTTGGGGCAGATACGCAGTATTTT. Its protein product is CASSDVGADTQYF. The chain employs TRBV6-1 and TRBJ2-3; D gene uncertain. The germline V and J ends were trimmed by 6 bases and 4 bases, with 11 bases remaining between them. Germline V gene data show CDR1 as MNHNS and CDR2 as SASEGT. The CDR3 totals 13 residues.

The V and J genes are TRBV6-5 and TRBJ2-2, with 10 bases fitting TRBD2. The CDR3 runs 14 residues. V gave up 5 bases and J gave up 6 bases; unmatched junction bases: 3. CDR1 and CDR2 (germline): MNHEY, SVGAGI. The CDR3 region is CASSPAGGPGELFF. As DNA, the CDR3 is TGTGCCAGCAGTCCAGCGGGAGGGCCCGGGGAGCTGTTTTTT.

About this clone itself: Other DNA sequences in this sample translate to the same CDR3. The chain is built from TRBV7-9 and TRBJ2-1, with no clear D. The germline V gene has CDR1 SEHNR and CDR2 FQNEAQ (reference sequence). V was cut by 1 base and J by 0 bases, with 7 bases left in between. This CDR3 is 15 amino acids long. The CDR3, as DNA: TGTGCCAGCAGCTTAGGCCCCAGCTCCTACAATGAGCAGTTCTTC. Translating it yields CASSLGPSSYNEQFF.

As concerns this clone: The same CDR3 arises from other DNA sequences in this sample as well. CDR3 region: CASSLRVYEQYF. The CDR3 nucleotides read TGTGCCAGCAGCTTACGGGTGTACGAGCAGTACTTC. V is TRBV11-2 and J is TRBJ2-7; D is ambiguous. The V gene lost 2 bases and the J gene lost 4 bases, with 6 bases spanning the gap. Per the germline V gene, CDR1 is SGHAT and CDR2 is FQNNGV. The CDR3 has 12 residues. The full variable domain, completed using reference TRBV11-2 and TRBJ2-7, is EAGVAQSPRYKIIEKRQSVAFWCNPISGHATLYWYQQILGQGPKLLIQFQNNGVVDDSQLPKDRFSAERLKGVDSTLKIQPAKLEDSAVYLCASSLRVYEQYFGPGTRLTVT.

The chain recombines TRBV5-6 with TRBJ2-7; D is uncertain. CDR3 length: 13 amino acids. V was cut by 0 bases and J by 5 bases, with 9 bases left in between. Germline-derived CDR1 and CDR2 are SGHDT and YYEEEE. As DNA, the CDR3 is TGTGCCAGCAGCTTGGAAATCGTGAACGAGCAGTACTTC. It translates to CASSLEIVNEQYF.

The chain joins TRBV5-4 to TRBJ2-1; D unresolved. Germline loops: CDR1 SGHNT, CDR2 YYREEE (reference sequence). There are 14 residues in the CDR3. The V end lost 2 bases, the J end lost 10 bases, and 16 bases lay between the germline ends. CDR3 nucleotide sequence: TGTGCCAGCAGCTTAGTTGGTGCCTCTGGCGAGCAGTTCTTC. Protein sequence: CASSLVGASGEQFF.

As concerns this clone: Its ends do not fully match the called genes, so a read error is possible. The chain joins TRBV5-1 to TRBJ2-7; D is ambiguous. The CDR3 contains 13 residues. Germline V gives CDR1 SGHRS, CDR2 YFSETQ. CDR3 DNA sequence: TGCGCCAGCAGCCCCACGGGTACCTACGAGCAGTACTTT. This translates into CASSPTGTYEQYF.

The chain couples TRBV4-3 to TRBJ2-1; D perhaps matches TRBD2 (5 bases). V gave up 0 bases and J gave up 6 bases, with 21 bases separating them. The CDR3 sequence is 18 residues long. Germline V gives CDR1 LGHNA, CDR2 YSLEER. The CDR3 DNA reads as TGCGCCAGCAGCCAAGATAGGGATGTAGGAGACTATTTCAATGAGCAGTTCTTC. Translated: CASSQDRDVGDYFNEQFF.

The rearrangement uses TRBV28 and TRBJ1-5, with D possibly TRBD1 on 6 matching bases. The germline V and J ends were trimmed by 4 bases and 1 base, with 14 bases remaining between them. CDR3 length equals 16 residues. Per the germline V gene, CDR1 is MDHEN and CDR2 is SYDVKM. The CDR3 DNA reads TGTGCCAGCAGTTCGGACAGAGAATTAAGCAATCAGCCCCAGCATTTT. It specifies CASSSDRELSNQPQHF.

CDR3: CASSEAGQGLTSSNQPQHF. CDR3 DNA: TGTGCCAGCAGTGAAGCAGGGCAGGGACTTACCTCTAGCAATCAGCCCCAGCATTTT. This chain connects TRBV6-1 to TRBJ1-5; weak D call: TRBD1 (5 bases). The germline V and J ends were trimmed by 0 bases and 0 bases, with 18 bases remaining between them. This CDR3 spans 19 amino acids. The V gene's germline CDR1 is MNHNS and CDR2 SASEGT.

The gene calls are TRBV30 and TRBJ2-1; D is perhaps TRBD2 (5 bases). This CDR3 has 14 residues. CDR1 and CDR2 (germline): GTSNPN, SVGIG (reference sequence). Between the trimmed V and J ends, which lost 4 bases and 2 bases, there was a span of 12 bases. The CDR3 DNA is TGTGCCTGGACCTTCGGAGGCCCCTACAATGAGCAGTTCTTC. This gives the protein CAWTFGGPYNEQFF.

This rearrangement joins TRBV7-9 to TRBJ2-5; 12 positions match TRBD2. The V and J ends lost 5 bases and 3 bases, in that order; junction bases with no gene match: 4. Germline CDR1 is SEHNR and CDR2 is FQNEAQ (reference sequence). The CDR3 contains 15 residues. CDR3 region: CASSQTSGGEETQYF. The DNA of the CDR3 is TGTGCCAGCAGCCAGACTAGCGGGGGAGAAGAGACCCAGTACTTC.

In this sample, this clone turned up once. V and J are TRBV10-3 and TRBJ2-5, with TRBD2 matching 9 bases. Trimming took 2 bases from V and 5 from J; bases not matched to a gene: 15. The CDR3 totals 18 residues. Germline V gene sequence: CDR1 ENHRY, CDR2 SYGVKD. The CDR3 DNA is TGTGCCATCAGTGAGCCCCCGTCTCAGCGGGGGGCCGTGGAGACCCAGTACTTC. Its protein product is CAISEPPSQRGAVETQYF.

This chain joins TRBV7-9 and TRBJ2-3; D ambiguous. The CDR3 sequence is 12 residues long. The V and J ends lost 5 bases and 6 bases respectively, with 9 bases between them. Germline V lookup: CDR1 SEHNR, CDR2 FQNEAQ (reference sequence). The CDR3 coding sequence is TGTGCCAGCAGCCCGCAACCTGATACGCAGTATTTT. Translating it yields CASSPQPDTQYF.

The chain recombines TRBV7-9 with TRBJ2-1; maybe TRBD2 (5 bases). Germline CDR1 and CDR2: SEHNR and FQNEAQ (reference sequence). The CDR3 has 15 residues. Trimming removed 1 base at V and 9 bases at J, with 16 bases between. Here the CDR3 reads CASSLVEGLESEQFF. Here the CDR3 DNA reads TGTGCCAGCAGCTTAGTTGAGGGCCTAGAGTCTGAGCAGTTCTTC.

The V gene is TRBV2, the J gene TRBJ1-2; D is unclear. V was clipped by 3 bases and J by 4 bases, with 15 bases between them. The CDR3 is 15 residues long. Per germline, CDR1 SNHLY and CDR2 FYNNEI. Here the CDR3 DNA reads TGTGCCAGCAGTGATAAGGTCCGGTATATCTATGGCTACACCTTC. Its translation is CASSDKVRYIYGYTF. Drawing the rest from reference TRBV2 and TRBJ1-2, the complete variable domain is EPEVTQTPSHQVTQMGQEVILRCVPISNHLYFYWYRQILGQKVEFLVSFYNNEISEKSEIFDDQFSVERPDGSNFTLKIRSTKLEDSAMYFCASSDKVRYIYGYTFGSGTRLTVV.

The chain joins TRBV28 to TRBJ2-4; D might be TRBD1 or TRBD2, each matching 5 bases. V lost 1 base to trimming and J lost 9 bases, with 10 bases between them. Germline assignment: CDR1 MDHEN and CDR2 SYDVKM. The CDR3 contains 13 residues. The DNA of the CDR3 is TGTGCCAGCAGTTTATCCGGGACGACCATTCAGTACTTC. This encodes CASSLSGTTIQYF.